A selection of T cell receptor beta chains follows, all from one sample in a study of blood T cells in healthy people across ages. TCRdb fed the 5' RACE reads into MiXCR, producing one record per CDR3 protein. Altogether around 1,800,000 distinct CDR3 sequences are present, about two fifths being singletons, with the ten largest covering around 23%. Material: blood. The receptors here all came from a human donor in good health. Both conserved end residues are part of each CDR3. A D gene is named only where the DNA matches it firmly. The size of a clone is reported for some rows only, either as once, few or many, or as a class for expanded clones.

d_call: NA
v_call: TRBV6-2/TRBV6-3
clone_size: few
j_call: TRBJ1-2
cdr3_nt: TGTGCCAGCAGCCGTAACAGTGACTCCTATGGCTACACCTTC
cdr3_aa: CASSRNSDSYGYTF

d_call: NA
v_call: TRBV7-2
clone_size: NA
j_call: TRBJ1-5
cdr3_nt: TGTGCCAGCAGCTTATATCCCCTTCGGGGTCAGGGGAGCAATCAGCCCCAGCATTTT
cdr3_aa: CASSLYPLRGQGSNQPQHF

d_call: NA
v_call: TRBV28
clone_size: few
j_call: TRBJ2-7
cdr3_nt: TGTGCCAGCAGTTTTGAGGGGGAACATATCTACGAGCAGTACTTC
cdr3_aa: CASSFEGEHIYEQYF

d_call: NA
v_call: TRBV6-5
clone_size: NA
j_call: TRBJ1-5
cdr3_nt: TGTGCCAGCAGTTACGGGGGGACCGATCAGCCCCAGCATTTT
cdr3_aa: CASSYGGTDQPQHF

d_call: NA
v_call: TRBV7-2
clone_size: once
j_call: TRBJ2-3
cdr3_nt: TGTGCCAGCAGTCGCCAGGTCGGGGGTACGCAGTATTTT
cdr3_aa: CASSRQVGGTQYF

d_call: NA
v_call: TRBV7-8
clone_size: NA
j_call: TRBJ2-1
cdr3_nt: TGTGCCAGCAGCTTAGCCCGGGACCGCCCGTACAATGAGCAGTTCTTC
cdr3_aa: CASSLARDRPYNEQFF

d_call: NA
v_call: TRBV7-9
clone_size: NA
j_call: TRBJ2-3
cdr3_nt: TGTGCCAGCAGCTCACTAGTACTGAGCACAGATACGCAGTATTTT
cdr3_aa: CASSSLVLSTDTQYF

d_call: NA
v_call: TRBV7-2
clone_size: NA
j_call: TRBJ2-1
cdr3_nt: TGTGCCAGCAGCTTAGATTTTGGGGTAGGGGGGAATGAGCAGTTCTTC
cdr3_aa: CASSLDFGVGGNEQFF

d_call: TRBD1
v_call: TRBV28
clone_size: NA
j_call: TRBJ2-7
cdr3_nt: TGTGCCAGCAGTTGGTCGGGACAGGGTGCATACGAGCAGTACTTC
cdr3_aa: CASSWSGQGAYEQYF

d_call: NA
v_call: TRBV7-2
clone_size: NA
j_call: TRBJ2-1
cdr3_nt: TGTGCCAGCAGCTTAGTCCCTTCTCTAGTGGGGGGGCTCAATGAGCAGTTCTTC
cdr3_aa: CASSLVPSLVGGLNEQFF

d_call: TRBD2
v_call: TRBV3-1
clone_size: few
j_call: TRBJ2-1
cdr3_nt: TGTGCCAGCAGCCAAGAAACGGGAGCGGGGGGCAGAAATGAGCAGTTCTTC
cdr3_aa: CASSQETGAGGRNEQFF

d_call: NA
v_call: TRBV7-6
clone_size: NA
j_call: TRBJ2-4
cdr3_nt: TGTGCCAGCAGCCGTACCCAGGGGGAGGAGGACATTCAGTACTTC
cdr3_aa: CASSRTQGEEDIQYF

d_call: NA
v_call: TRBV20-1
clone_size: NA
j_call: TRBJ1-2
cdr3_nt: TGCAGTGCTACCTACAGCTATGGCTACACCTTC
cdr3_aa: CSATYSYGYTF

d_call: NA
v_call: TRBV4-2
clone_size: few
j_call: TRBJ2-1
cdr3_nt: TGTGCCAGCAGCGAACTGAGCTCCTACAATGAGCAGTTCTTC
cdr3_aa: CASSELSSYNEQFF

d_call: NA
v_call: TRBV7-2
clone_size: few
j_call: TRBJ2-1
cdr3_nt: TGTGCCAGCAACGAGAGTCCAACTGGACACAATGAGCAGTTCTTC
cdr3_aa: CASNESPTGHNEQFF

d_call: TRBD1
v_call: TRBV20-1
clone_size: once
j_call: TRBJ2-1
cdr3_nt: TGCAGAGCGGGGTTCGGGACAGGGTACAATGAGCAGTTCTTC
cdr3_aa: CRAGFGTGYNEQFF

d_call: NA
v_call: TRBV6-5
clone_size: NA
j_call: TRBJ1-2
cdr3_nt: TGTGCCAGCATGCCGTCCGAGAACATCAACTATGGCTACACCTTC
cdr3_aa: CASMPSENINYGYTF

d_call: TRBD2
v_call: TRBV9
clone_size: NA
j_call: TRBJ2-3
cdr3_nt: TGTGCCAGCAGCCCATCCACCCGGGACTATAGCACAGATACGCAGTATTTT
cdr3_aa: CASSPSTRDYSTDTQYF

d_call: TRBD1
v_call: TRBV6-5
clone_size: NA
j_call: TRBJ1-1
cdr3_nt: TGTGCCAGCAGGGGGACAGGGGAGCCCCACACTGAAGCTTTCTTT
cdr3_aa: CASRGTGEPHTEAFF

d_call: NA
v_call: TRBV20-1
clone_size: NA
j_call: TRBJ1-2
cdr3_nt: TGCAGTGCTGTAGTGGGGGACTATGGCTACACCTTC
cdr3_aa: CSAVVGDYGYTF

d_call: TRBD1
v_call: TRBV7-9
clone_size: few
j_call: TRBJ1-6
cdr3_nt: TGTGCCAGCAGCCCCAGACAGGGGCTAGGAGTTAATTCACCCCTCCACTTT
cdr3_aa: CASSPRQGLGVNSPLHF

d_call: NA
v_call: TRBV7-2
clone_size: NA
j_call: TRBJ1-4
cdr3_nt: TGTGCCAGCAGCCCTCAAACAACAACTAATGAAAAACTGTTTTTT
cdr3_aa: CASSPQTTTNEKLFF

d_call: NA
v_call: TRBV7-9
clone_size: NA
j_call: TRBJ2-5
cdr3_nt: TGTGCCAGCAGCTTAGCTCAGGAGTTTTGGGAGACCCAGTACTTC
cdr3_aa: CASSLAQEFWETQYF

d_call: TRBD1
v_call: TRBV20-1
clone_size: many
j_call: TRBJ2-5
cdr3_nt: TGCAGTGCGACCGGACAGGGGGCAGAGACCCAGTACTTC
cdr3_aa: CSATGQGAETQYF

d_call: NA
v_call: TRBV4-1
clone_size: NA
j_call: TRBJ2-5
cdr3_nt: TGCGCCAGCAGCCAAGATGACAGACCAGGGCAAGAGACCCTGTACTTC
cdr3_aa: CASSQDDRPGQETLYF

d_call: TRBD2
v_call: TRBV7-6
clone_size: NA
j_call: TRBJ2-5
cdr3_nt: TGTGCCAGCAGCTACGCACTAGCGGGGCAAGAGACCCAGTACTTC
cdr3_aa: CASSYALAGQETQYF

d_call: NA
v_call: TRBV19
clone_size: NA
j_call: TRBJ2-4
cdr3_nt: TGTGCCAGTAGTGTCACCGGGTCAAAAAACATTCAGTACTTC
cdr3_aa: CASSVTGSKNIQYF

d_call: NA
v_call: TRBV9
clone_size: once
j_call: TRBJ1-2
cdr3_nt: TGTGCCAGCAGCGTAGATGTCAGTAACTATGGCTACACCTTC
cdr3_aa: CASSVDVSNYGYTF

d_call: NA
v_call: TRBV20-1
clone_size: NA
j_call: TRBJ2-6
cdr3_nt: TGCAGTGCCTCCCCACCCCACCGGGCCAACGTCCTGACTTTC
cdr3_aa: CSASPPHRANVLTF

d_call: TRBD2
v_call: TRBV5-1
clone_size: NA
j_call: TRBJ2-7
cdr3_nt: TGCGCCAGCAGCCCCATGGGGGAACTAGCGGAGACCTACGAGCAGTACTTC
cdr3_aa: CASSPMGELAETYEQYF

d_call: NA
v_call: TRBV9
clone_size: few
j_call: TRBJ2-1
cdr3_nt: TGTGCCAGCGGATCAGGGGTTAACAATGAGCAGTTCTTC
cdr3_aa: CASGSGVNNEQFF

d_call: NA
v_call: TRBV6-5
clone_size: NA
j_call: TRBJ1-5
cdr3_nt: TGTGCCAGCAGTTACGGGGGACCGAATCAGCCCCAGCATTTT
cdr3_aa: CASSYGGPNQPQHF

d_call: NA
v_call: TRBV3-1
clone_size: NA
j_call: TRBJ1-2
cdr3_nt: TGTGCCAGCAGCCACCTCATCTCTGGAGATGGCTACACCTTC
cdr3_aa: CASSHLISGDGYTF

d_call: NA
v_call: TRBV14
clone_size: few
j_call: TRBJ2-3
cdr3_nt: TGCGCCAGCAGCCAAGCTTCGAGCGGCACAGATACGCAGTATTTT
cdr3_aa: CASSQASSGTDTQYF

d_call: NA
v_call: TRBV6-2/TRBV6-3
clone_size: few
j_call: TRBJ1-2
cdr3_nt: TGTGCCAGCAGTTACCCACAGGAAAAAGTTAACTATGGCTACACCTTC
cdr3_aa: CASSYPQEKVNYGYTF

d_call: TRBD1
v_call: TRBV5-1
clone_size: NA
j_call: TRBJ2-3
cdr3_nt: TGCGCCAGCAGGGTGGGGCTCTCAGGGGGATCTAGCACAGATACGCAGTATTTT
cdr3_aa: CASRVGLSGGSSTDTQYF

d_call: NA
v_call: TRBV5-5
clone_size: NA
j_call: TRBJ1-5
cdr3_nt: TGTGCCAGCGGTGGGGAGGGAGGTCAGCCCCAGCATTTT
cdr3_aa: CASGGEGGQPQHF

d_call: NA
v_call: TRBV12-3/TRBV12-4
clone_size: NA
j_call: TRBJ1-2
cdr3_nt: TGTGCCAGCATCTTCTGGGGGGCGTATGGCTACACCTTC
cdr3_aa: CASIFWGAYGYTF

d_call: NA
v_call: TRBV5-6
clone_size: once
j_call: TRBJ1-1
cdr3_nt: TGTGCCAGCAGCTGGGTGGCGGGGAATGAAGCTTTCTTT
cdr3_aa: CASSWVAGNEAFF

d_call: NA
v_call: TRBV10-3
clone_size: few
j_call: TRBJ2-6
cdr3_nt: TGTGCCATCAGTGAGCCCAAGACTGGTAGAGGTATTAGCCCTGGGGCCAACGTCCTGACTTTC
cdr3_aa: CAISEPKTGRGISPGANVLTF

d_call: TRBD1
v_call: TRBV20-1
clone_size: NA
j_call: TRBJ1-1
cdr3_nt: TGCAGTGCTAGAGACCGGACAGGGGGCGCGTGGCGCACTGAAGCTTTCTTT
cdr3_aa: CSARDRTGGAWRTEAFF

d_call: NA
v_call: TRBV20-1
clone_size: NA
j_call: TRBJ1-2
cdr3_nt: TGCAGTGCTAGACCGATGACCCTTCTGGACAGCACCTATGGCTACACCTTC
cdr3_aa: CSARPMTLLDSTYGYTF

d_call: NA
v_call: TRBV11-2
clone_size: NA
j_call: TRBJ1-1
cdr3_nt: TGTGCCAGCAGCTTAGTAAGACGGCTGAACACTGAAGCTTTCTTT
cdr3_aa: CASSLVRRLNTEAFF

d_call: TRBD1
v_call: TRBV12-5
clone_size: NA
j_call: TRBJ1-2
cdr3_nt: TGTGCTAGTGGTTTGTCCCGGGACAGGAACGACCTATATGACTACACCTTC
cdr3_aa: CASGLSRDRNDLYDYTF

d_call: TRBD2
v_call: TRBV25-1
clone_size: NA
j_call: TRBJ2-2
cdr3_nt: TGTGCCAGCACCCAACCCTCTAGCGGGGGATACCACGGGGAGCTGTTTTTT
cdr3_aa: CASTQPSSGGYHGELFF

d_call: TRBD1
v_call: TRBV20-1
clone_size: NA
j_call: TRBJ2-4
cdr3_nt: TGCAGTGCGGAGGGACAGGGTCGGAACATTCAGTGCTTC
cdr3_aa: CSAEGQGRNIQCF

d_call: NA
v_call: TRBV20-1
clone_size: NA
j_call: TRBJ1-6
cdr3_nt: TGCAGTGCTAGAGTAAGGGGGGGGACCTTACCATGGGGTTCACCCCTCCACTTT
cdr3_aa: CSARVRGGTLPWGSPLHF

d_call: TRBD2
v_call: TRBV7-2
clone_size: NA
j_call: TRBJ2-3
cdr3_nt: TGTACCAGCAGCTTAGCGCGCGCTAGCGGGGGTTCCCACACAGATACGCAGTATTTT
cdr3_aa: CTSSLARASGGSHTDTQYF

d_call: TRBD1
v_call: TRBV27
clone_size: NA
j_call: TRBJ2-7
cdr3_nt: TGTGCCAGCAGGAGACAGGGGGGCCACGAGCAGTACTTC
cdr3_aa: CASRRQGGHEQYF

d_call: NA
v_call: TRBV6-6
clone_size: NA
j_call: TRBJ2-5
cdr3_nt: TGCGCCAGCAGTTACACGGAGGAGGGGGGAGAGACCCAGTACTTC
cdr3_aa: CASSYTEEGGETQYF

d_call: NA
v_call: TRBV9
clone_size: NA
j_call: TRBJ1-3
cdr3_nt: TGTGCCAGCAGCGTACCAGACGCCCGGACAGCCGAACACTCTGGAAACACCATATATTTT
cdr3_aa: CASSVPDARTAEHSGNTIYF

d_call: TRBD1
v_call: TRBV2
clone_size: NA
j_call: TRBJ2-7
cdr3_nt: TGTGCCAGCAGTGTGGGACAGGGGTTCCCCTACGAGCAGTACTTC
cdr3_aa: CASSVGQGFPYEQYF